Sequencing of this TCR beta chain was carried out in a study of blood T cell repertoires in COVID-19. Whole-study context: Whether acute or convalescent, the COVID-19 samples came from the United States, Italy and Spain. T cells, B-cell-depleted T cells, or PBMCs supplied cDNA or gDNA.

In the authors' methods: It was from reference gene primer amplification that nucleated cell counts were estimated. This table comes from immunoSEQ multiplex PCR, and its TCRdb copy is limited to in-frame clones, with some not included. Clone size and V and J calls were adopted from that table, with D and trimming inferred from the DNA. The top ten clones hold around 2.9% of a sample with under 300,000 clones, approximately 81% of them seen once. V was pared by 1 base and J by 0 bases, with 7 bases between. This CDR3 is built from 14 residues. Germline V gene sequence: CDR1 SGHNT, CDR2 YYREEE (reference sequence).

Specimen: peripheral blood. The source of this sequence is a woman in her fifties or sixties with active or convalescent COVID-19. This chain joins TRBV5-4 and TRBJ1-1; maybe TRBD1 (5 bases). CDR3 region: CASSLRGLNTEAFF. The CDR3 DNA sequence: TGTGCCAGCAGCTTGAGGGGTTTGAACACTGAAGCTTTCTTT.